This T cell receptor beta chain was documented in a study of OX40 agonist ivuxolimab in advanced cancers. Findings and limits, study-wide: Among the least clonally expanded were partial responders at 0.1-3.0 mg/kg. Researchers report that CD8+ T cells had, on average, more expanded clones than CD4+.

A remark on this clone: Its antigen is still unknown.

Germline-derived CDR1 and CDR2 are SNHLY and FYNNEI. The CDR3 loop spans 13 amino acids. Assay used: immunoSEQ multiplex PCR; TCRdb lists only in-frame clones, some missing. The sample contains about 60,000 clones, roughly four fifths of which appear only once. Sample: CD4+ or CD8+ T cells sorted from blood, taken in a trial of the OX40 agonist ivuxolimab. The chain couples TRBV2 to TRBJ2-5, with 7 bases identical to TRBD1. TRBJ2-7 matches the DNA end more closely, so the J call is doubtful. The sequence derives from an adult with an advanced solid tumor such as melanoma, head and neck, liver or kidney cancer. The CDR3 region is CARGTGALGEQYF. In nucleotides, the CDR3 is TGTGCCAGGGGTACAGGGGCGCTAGGCGAGCAGTACTTC.